This note documents a single T cell receptor (beta chain) sequence. Its antigen is as yet unknown. Trimming left V 6 bases short and J 6 bases short, with 19 bases between. The CDR3 covers 14 residues. Per germline, CDR1 SGHDT and CDR2 YYEEEE. This specimen belongs to a study of OX40 agonist ivuxolimab in advanced cancers. Study-wide results and limits: At doses 0.1 to 3.0 mg/kg, CD4+ and CD8+ clones expanded. Expanded peripheral T cells had an undetermined antigen specificity.

TCRdb's table, derived via immunoSEQ multiplex PCR, lists solely in-frame clones and lacks some. The data show tens of thousands of clones, roughly four fifths seen once. Sequencing was performed on CD4+ or CD8+ T cells sorted from blood, taken in a trial of the OX40 agonist ivuxolimab. The chain joins TRBV5-6 to TRBJ2-7; TRBD2 is a possible D gene (6 bases). The sequence was collected from an adult with an advanced solid tumor such as melanoma, head and neck, liver or kidney cancer. Here the CDR3 DNA reads TGTGCCAGCACCGCGCGGGGACCCATGGGCGAGCAGTACTTC. It codes for CASTARGPMGEQYF. Using reference TRBV5-6 and TRBJ2-7 for the parts outside the CDR3, the full variable domain is DAGVTQSPTHLIKTRGQQVTLRCSPKSGHDTVSWYQQALGQGPQFIFQYYEEEERQRGNFPDRFSGHQFPNYSSELNVNALLLGDSALYLCASTARGPMGEQYFGPGTRLTVT.